One sample yielded the 19 T cell receptor beta chains listed below, sequenced in a study of HIV-infected patients and healthy controls. All unsorted peripheral T cells were captured because whole blood was used without fractionation. cDNA was made from roughly 500 ng RNA using alpha and beta constant primers. Alpha and beta chain libraries were made separately by chain-specific third strand synthesis with multiplexing indices. A single record per CDR3 protein comes from TCRdb applying MiXCR to the 5' RACE reads. Among approximately 9,700 distinct CDR3 sequences listed, roughly 7% were seen once. Material: blood, obtained before antiretroviral therapy. Source of these receptors: an adult with HIV infection.

This clonotype was recorded many times. The chain carries TRBV5-5 and TRBJ2-5, with D possibly TRBD1 on 5 matching bases. In germline, CDR1 is SGHKS, CDR2 YYEKEE (reference sequence). The V end lost 2 bases, the J end lost 7 bases, and 15 bases lay between the germline ends. This CDR3 has 14 amino acids. The CDR3 region has the DNA TGTGCCAGCAGCTTCGACAGACCCCTTTCGACCCAGTACTTC. This translates into CASSFDRPLSTQYF.

This clonotype has at least ten counts. This chain uses TRBV2 with TRBJ1-6; 7 bases are a match to TRBD1. V shed 9 bases and J 10 bases; nucleotides not matched to a gene: 9. Germline V gives CDR1 SNHLY, CDR2 FYNNEI. This CDR3 has 13 residues. CDR3 sequence reads: CARRQGMSSPLHF. The CDR3 bases are TGTGCCAGGAGACAGGGTATGTCCTCACCCCTCCACTTT.

The sample holds many counts of this clonotype. The chain combines TRBV4-1 with TRBJ2-2; unclear D gene. CDR3 length: 12 amino acids. V lost 3 bases and J 6 bases, leaving 5 bases between the germline ends. CDR1 and CDR2 from the germline V gene are MGHRA and YSYEKL. The CDR3, as DNA: TGCGCCAGCAGCCATCAGGCCGGGGAGCTGTTTTTT. Translation gives CASSHQAGELFF.

This clonotype has a count of ten or more. The chain employs TRBV9 and TRBJ2-3, with TRBD2 identical over 8 bases. This CDR3 spans 15 amino acids. From germline, CDR1 is SGDLS and CDR2 YYNGEE. Germline trimming cut 3 bases from V and 2 bases from J; bases unmatched to any gene: 5. CDR3 sequence (DNA): TGTGCCAGCAGCGAGGGACTAGTTACCACAGATACGCAGTATTTT. Protein sequence: CASSEGLVTTDTQYF.

This clonotype was detected ten times or more. This chain connects TRBV7-6 to TRBJ1-1, with 10 nucleotides matching TRBD1. CDR1 SGHVS and CDR2 FNYEAQ come from the germline V gene. Trimming removed 1 base from V and 1 base from J; junction bases left unmatched: 6. The CDR3 is 17 amino acids. The CDR3 nucleotides read TGTGCCAGCAGCTTAGAAGCGACAGGGGGCCGGAACACTGAAGCTTTCTTT. Protein sequence: CASSLEATGGRNTEAFF.

The table lists this clonotype with many counts. The chain carries TRBV10-3 and TRBJ1-4; D gene uncertain. The length of the CDR3 is 19 residues. The V end lost 0 bases, the J end lost 1 base, and 18 bases lay between the germline ends. Germline values: CDR1 ENHRY, CDR2 SYGVKD. The CDR3 DNA reads as TGTGCCATCAGTGAGTCTCCCCCCGACGGCGTCGGAACTAATGAAAAACTGTTTTTT. Translating gives CAISESPPDGVGTNEKLFF.

This clonotype was seen many times. The V and J genes are TRBV7-2 and TRBJ2-6; 7 nucleotides line up with TRBD1. J gave up 4 bases and V 5 bases, and 14 bases lay outside the gene matches. Germline CDR1 reads SGHTA; CDR2 reads FQGNSA. This CDR3 contains 18 residues. This CDR3 is CASSEYHHRGSGANVLTF. Here the CDR3 DNA reads TGTGCCAGCAGCGAATACCACCACAGGGGTTCGGGGGCCAACGTCCTGACTTTC.

The gene calls are TRBV20-1 and TRBJ1-6; D gene uncertain. The V end was cut by 1 base, the J end by 7 bases, with 5 bases between. The germline gives CDR1 DFQATT, CDR2 SNEGSKA (reference sequence). The CDR3 covers 12 residues. The CDR3 protein is CSARGENSPLHF. The DNA of the CDR3 is TGCAGTGCTAGAGGGGAGAATTCACCCCTCCACTTT.

The table lists this clonotype with many counts. The rearrangement links TRBV20-1 to TRBJ1-5; TRBD1 might be the D (5 bases). The CDR3 spans 13 residues. The V gene's germline CDR1 is DFQATT and CDR2 SNEGSKA (reference sequence). Between the trimmed V and J ends, which lost 6 bases and 8 bases, there was a span of 17 bases. CDR3 region: CSAGRGLVEPQHF. The CDR3 DNA follows: TGCAGTGCGGGACGGGGGTTGGTGGAGCCCCAGCATTTT.

There are many counts of this clonotype. V and J are TRBV12-3 or TRBV12-4 and TRBJ2-2; 10 positions match TRBD1. V was clipped by 6 bases and J by 0 bases; unmatched bases: 13. This CDR3 has 19 amino acids. This CDR3 is CASSPGTGVHLPNTGELFF. The CDR3 DNA follows: TGTGCCAGCAGCCCCGGGACAGGGGTTCACCTACCGAACACCGGGGAGCTGTTTTTT.

Judged by abundance, this clonotype is medium-sized. The chain has TRBV19 and TRBJ1-2; possible D gene TRBD1, 6 bases. Per the germline V gene, CDR1 is LNHDA and CDR2 is SQIVND (reference sequence). V was pared by 9 bases and J by 6 bases, with 20 bases between. The CDR3 has 14 residues. The CDR3 spells CASNFGGQGHGYTF. The CDR3 bases are TGTGCCAGCAATTTTGGGGGGCAGGGCCATGGCTACACCTTC.

This clonotype appeared many times. The genes are TRBV2 and TRBJ2-5; 10 bases align to TRBD2. V lost 5 bases to trimming and J lost 2 bases; unmatched junction nucleotides: 14. The CDR3 loop spans 18 amino acids. The V gene's germline CDR1 is SNHLY and CDR2 FYNNEI. The CDR3 protein is CASSQVAGGHLPQETQYF. The CDR3 DNA follows: TGTGCCAGCAGTCAAGTAGCGGGGGGTCACCTCCCTCAAGAGACCCAGTACTTC.

This clonotype was counted many times. V and J are TRBV7-2 and TRBJ2-2; 13 bases map to TRBD2. V dropped 4 bases and J dropped 2; count of bases not matched to a gene: 4. The CDR3 has 17 amino acids. CDR1 and CDR2 from the germline V gene are SGHTA and FQGNSA. CDR3 DNA: TGTGCCAGCAGCTCGGGACTAGCGGGGCCTAACACCGGGGAGCTGTTTTTT. This codes for CASSSGLAGPNTGELFF.

This clonotype has at least ten counts. The CDR3 reads CASSQGQVNTEAFF. In nucleotides, the CDR3 is TGCGCCAGCAGCCAGGGACAGGTTAACACTGAAGCTTTCTTT. The V call is TRBV4-1, the J call TRBJ1-1, with TRBD1 matching over 8 bases. Germline loops: CDR1 MGHRA, CDR2 YSYEKL. The CDR3 is 14 residues long. J was trimmed by 2 bases and V by 3 bases; bases with no gene match: 2.

V gene TRBV18 combines with J gene TRBJ1-4, with TRBD1 as a possible D gene (5 bases). The CDR3 has 16 amino acids. The germline gives CDR1 KGHSH, CDR2 LQKENI. V was clipped by 3 bases and J by 2 bases, with 13 bases between them. In DNA, the CDR3 is TGTGCCAGCTCACCGGGACTCCCGGGGACTAATGAAAAACTGTTTTTT. It yields the protein CASSPGLPGTNEKLFF. Complete variable domain (other parts from reference TRBV18 and TRBJ1-4): NAGVMQNPRHLVRRRGQEARLRCSPMKGHSHVYWYRQLPEEGLKFMVYLQKENIIDESGMPKERFSAEFPKEGPSILRIQQVVRGDSAAYFCASSPGLPGTNEKLFFGSGTQLSVL.

This clonotype is deemed medium-sized. The chain employs TRBV29-1 and TRBJ2-1; the D gene is possibly TRBD1 (5 bases). Germline CDR1 SQVTM, CDR2 ANQGSEA. V lost 7 bases to trimming and J lost 8 bases, with 18 bases between them. The CDR3 runs to 13 residues. CDR3: CSALQGRVDEQFF. CDR3 coding DNA: TGCAGCGCTCTCCAGGGTCGCGTTGATGAGCAGTTCTTC.

This clonotype showed up many times. The rearrangement joins TRBV6-5 to TRBJ2-4, with TRBD2 matching 7 bases. CDR3 size: 11 residues. The V and J ends lost 8 bases and 8 bases, in that order; junction bases with no gene match: 3. Per the germline V gene, CDR1 is MNHEY and CDR2 is SVGAGI. CDR3 nucleotides: TGTGCCAGCGGGAGGGGTGACATTCAGTACTTC. It translates to CASGRGDIQYF.

The J gene is TRBJ2-7, the V gene TRBV20-1; no definite D call. CDR3 size: 14 residues. The germline V gene encodes CDR1 DFQATT and CDR2 SNEGSKA (reference sequence). Trimming removed 5 bases at V and 0 bases at J, with 14 bases between. The CDR3 coding sequence is TGCAGTGCTCCCCCGACCGAGAGCTCCTACGAGCAGTACTTC. Amino acid sequence: CSAPPTESSYEQYF.

Ten or more counts support this clonotype. J is TRBJ1-1 and V is TRBV10-3; D uncertain. This CDR3 is built from 12 residues. Trimming shortened V by 0 bases and J by 6 bases, and 5 bases separated the two germline ends. Germline V gene sequence: CDR1 ENHRY, CDR2 SYGVKD. The CDR3 loop reads CAISESSAEAFF. The CDR3 nucleotides read TGTGCCATCAGTGAGTCAAGTGCTGAAGCTTTCTTT.